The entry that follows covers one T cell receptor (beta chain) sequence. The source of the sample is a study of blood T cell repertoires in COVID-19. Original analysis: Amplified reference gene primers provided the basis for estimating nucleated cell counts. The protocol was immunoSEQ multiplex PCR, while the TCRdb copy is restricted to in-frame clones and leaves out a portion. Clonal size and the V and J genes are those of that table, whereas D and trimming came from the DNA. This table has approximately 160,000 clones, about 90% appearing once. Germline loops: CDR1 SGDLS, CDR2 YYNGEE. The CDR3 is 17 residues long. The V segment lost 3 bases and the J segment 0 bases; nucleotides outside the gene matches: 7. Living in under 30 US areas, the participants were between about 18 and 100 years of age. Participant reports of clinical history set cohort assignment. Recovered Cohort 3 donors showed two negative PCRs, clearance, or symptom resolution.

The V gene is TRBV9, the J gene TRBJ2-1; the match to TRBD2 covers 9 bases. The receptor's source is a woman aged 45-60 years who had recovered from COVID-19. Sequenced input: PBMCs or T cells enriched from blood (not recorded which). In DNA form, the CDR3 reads TGTGCCAGCAGCGGAGATAGCGGGGGCAGCTCCTACAATGAGCAGTTCTTC. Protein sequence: CASSGDSGGSSYNEQFF.